The entry that follows covers one T cell receptor beta chain sequence. Its cognate antigen is unknown. Data came from immunoSEQ multiplex PCR; TCRdb stores just in-frame clones and leaves some out. The sample carries around 80,000 clones, approximately 91% recorded once. This entry comes from a study of T cell responses to AZD1222 COVID-19 vaccine. The study, taken as a whole, reports: Spike-specific TCR breadth rose after two AZD1222 doses, and depth rose as well.

This clonotype was sampled from an adult in good health. Source: peripheral blood, taken on day 0 of AZD1222 vaccination.

CDR3 coding DNA: TGTGCCAGTAGTATTGAAGTATCCTATAGCAATCAGCCCCAGCATTTT. Amino acid sequence: CASSIEVSYSNQPQHF. This chain connects TRBV19 to TRBJ1-5, with unresolved D. Germline V gives CDR1 LNHDA, CDR2 SQIVND (reference sequence). V gave up 3 bases and J gave up 0 bases, with 12 bases separating them. The CDR3 spans 16 residues.